This T cell receptor beta chain was found in a study of T cells in Graves' hyperthyroidism and ophthalmopathy. This clonotype was recorded many times. Amplified TCR beta CDR3 regions came from RNA transcripts. The TCR CDR3 first-round RT-PCR relied on the HTBI primer set. MiXCR was run by TCRdb on the multiplex PCR reads, yielding one entry per CDR3 protein. The sample holds 370,000 or so distinct CDR3 sequences, approximately 14% seen once. Trimming shortened V by 1 base and J by 3 bases, and 4 bases separated the two germline ends. CDR3 length equals 12 residues. The germline V gene has CDR1 GTSNPN and CDR2 SVGIG (reference sequence).

The V gene is TRBV30, the J gene TRBJ1-5, with no clear D. This clonotype originated in a woman in her late teens or twenties with Graves' hyperthyroidism that later progressed to Graves' ophthalmopathy. The sequencing sample was made of blood. CDR3 DNA sequence: TGTGCCTGGAGTGGAATCAATCAGCCCCAGCATTTT. This codes for CAWSGINQPQHF.